These T cell receptor beta chains were read from a single sample in a study of shared clonotypes between healthy human individuals. Repertoires were generated with immunoSEQ multiplex PCR, while TCRdb's copy carries only in-frame clones and drops some. The data show a few hundred thousand clones, around 95% seen once. Material for sequencing was naive CD8+ T cells sorted from blood. The receptor source for this set is a woman between 25 and 40 years old in good health. CDR3s include the opening cysteine and the closing phenylalanine or tryptophan. Fields, in order: CDR3 DNA, CDR3 protein, clone size, J gene, V gene, D gene. The D gene is left open where the match is weak. Rows may omit the clone size; those that give it use once, few, many or a size class.

cdr3_nt: TGTGCCAGCAGCCAAGAAACAGACGGAGCGGGAGGTTCCTACAATGAGCAGTTCTTC
cdr3_aa: CASSQETDGAGGSYNEQFF
clone_size: NA
j_call: TRBJ2-1
v_call: TRBV14
d_call: TRBD2

cdr3_nt: TGTGCCAGCAGCGTGAGGTACAATGAGCAGTTCTTC
cdr3_aa: CASSVRYNEQFF
clone_size: NA
j_call: TRBJ2-1
v_call: TRBV9
d_call: NA

cdr3_nt: TGTGCCAGCAGTGAGGGAGACAAAACCAGCTCTGGAAACACCATATATTTT
cdr3_aa: CASSEGDKTSSGNTIYF
clone_size: NA
j_call: TRBJ1-3
v_call: TRBV2
d_call: NA

cdr3_nt: TGCAGCGTTGAATCAAACAGGGTAGCCACTGAAGCTTTCTTT
cdr3_aa: CSVESNRVATEAFF
clone_size: few
j_call: TRBJ1-1
v_call: TRBV29-1
d_call: NA

cdr3_nt: TGTGCCAGCAGCCCGCCACTAGGGAATGAGCAGTTCTTC
cdr3_aa: CASSPPLGNEQFF
clone_size: NA
j_call: TRBJ2-1
v_call: TRBV9
d_call: NA

cdr3_nt: TGTGCCAGCGGCCACGGGCCCCGACACTACGAGCAGTACTTC
cdr3_aa: CASGHGPRHYEQYF
clone_size: NA
j_call: TRBJ2-7
v_call: TRBV27
d_call: NA

cdr3_nt: TGTGCCAGCAGCTTGGGGGCCAGCAACTACGAGCAGTACTTC
cdr3_aa: CASSLGASNYEQYF
clone_size: NA
j_call: TRBJ2-7
v_call: TRBV5-6
d_call: NA

cdr3_nt: TGTGCCAGCAGTGACTCAGGGCCCTACAATGAGCAGTTCTTC
cdr3_aa: CASSDSGPYNEQFF
clone_size: once
j_call: TRBJ2-1
v_call: TRBV6-4
d_call: NA

cdr3_nt: TGTGCCAGCAGTTCCTATTCAGATACGCAGTATTTT
cdr3_aa: CASSSYSDTQYF
clone_size: NA
j_call: TRBJ2-3
v_call: TRBV27
d_call: NA

cdr3_nt: TGTGCCAGCAGTAGAAGACAGGGGGCGGGTTACGAGCAGTACTTC
cdr3_aa: CASSRRQGAGYEQYF
clone_size: NA
j_call: TRBJ2-7
v_call: TRBV28
d_call: TRBD1

cdr3_nt: TGTGCCAGCAGCCGCGAGGACAGACACACCGGGGAGCTGTTTTTT
cdr3_aa: CASSREDRHTGELFF
clone_size: NA
j_call: TRBJ2-2
v_call: TRBV4-2
d_call: NA